The sequence of this T cell receptor (beta chain) was determined in a study of blood T cell repertoires in COVID-19. Study overall: Samples taken during acute and convalescent COVID-19 were collected in the United States, Italy and Spain. T cells, B-cell-depleted T cells, or PBMCs provided the cDNA or gDNA that served as material.

The germline CDR1 and CDR2 sequences are LNHDA and SQIVND (reference sequence). This CDR3 contains 14 residues. V lost 3 bases, J lost 8 bases, and 16 bases lay in between. Measured with immunoSEQ multiplex PCR; TCRdb has only the in-frame clones, and not every one. The data show roughly 190,000 clones, about 85% seen once. This chain joins TRBV19 and TRBJ1-2, with D possibly TRBD1 on 6 matching bases. This TCR derives from a woman in her fifties or sixties with acute or convalescent COVID-19. The sequencing sample was made of peripheral blood. CDR3 in amino acids: CASSIQGQPRGYTF. CDR3 nucleotides: TGTGCCAGTAGTATTCAGGGACAACCGCGGGGCTACACCTTC.